This T cell receptor beta chain was recorded in a study of blood T cell repertoires in COVID-19. Across the study: COVID-19 samples, acute and convalescent, were from the United States, Italy and Spain. In each case, the material was cDNA or gDNA derived from T cells, B-cell-depleted T cells, or PBMCs.

In the authors' methods: Reference gene primer amplification gave nucleated cell count estimates. Profiled with immunoSEQ multiplex PCR; TCRdb holds only in-frame clones, not every one. V and J calls and clone size are copied from that table; D and trimming were computed from the DNA. The sample holds 250,000 to 300,000 clones; 86% are singletons and the top ten take 3.6%. The receptor was isolated from a man between 18 and 35 years old with active or convalescent COVID-19. Sample: peripheral blood.

In nucleotides, the CDR3 is TGTGCCAGCAGCGTAGGTCTAGCGGGGGCTAACAGGGGAGAGACCCAGTACTTC. Protein product: CASSVGLAGANRGETQYF. V and J are TRBV9 and TRBJ2-5; 10 positions match TRBD2. This CDR3 region has 18 residues. Germline V gives CDR1 SGDLS, CDR2 YYNGEE. V trimming: 0 bases; J trimming: 4 bases; junction bases outside the gene matches: 12.